Reported below is one TCR beta chain. Its antigen has not been determined. Within one base of it there is no much larger clone, and no base qualities were kept. The data are from a study of cytomegalovirus exposure and HLA in healthy donors (TCRdb year 2017). Some background on the complete study: An earlier analysis of some 550 of the donors reported more than 250 Gb of sequence data and 117 million unique TCR beta sequences from about 180 million T cells. A later genetic analysis took genome-wide SNP genotypes for about three fifths of the 666 donors and used that subset as a discovery cohort. A later analysis re-examined previously published TCR beta repertoires from about 700 donors and added high-resolution HLA genotyping to investigate patterns of TCR occurrence. Every repertoire in the discovery cohort had been generated on one and the same sequencing platform. Along with the roughly 700-subject first cohort, a separate validation cohort of over a hundred different subjects was used. Among the roughly 390 genotyped donors, around 81% belonged to the genetic ancestry cluster associated with self-reported Caucasian donors. An earlier analysis of several hundred of the donors applied high-throughput TCR beta sequencing to assess whether each TCR beta V gene segment acted as functional or pseudogenic. An early release that covered roughly 600 HLA-typed donors contained approximately 300 gigabases of sequencing data and 70 million to 100 million unique TCR sequences. About five DR-DQ haplotypes were treated as single units for association and clustering because of strong linkage in the cohort. Typing coverage differed by locus: A, B, C, DRB1 and DQB1 were typed in roughly 620-630 donors, DQA1 in roughly 500, DPA1 in 600 to 610, and DPB1 in 400 to 480. The study profiled the T cell repertoires of 550 to 700 subjects by immunosequencing and related them to cytomegalovirus serostatus. Rather than using new phenotypic data, the later analysis identified candidate immune exposures from TCR beta sequences and from how often those sequences occurred across donors. Among 300 to 500 genotyped donors of the cohort, an average of around 250,000 unique TCR beta nucleotide sequences was sequenced per donor, of which roughly 17% were non-productive. To predict cytomegalovirus infection status, the study brought together high-throughput TCR immunosequencing, statistical association of individual TCRs with disease status, and machine learning. Class I and class II HLA loci were covered by the typing at four-digit resolution. The study aimed to test whether cataloging public T cell receptors could reveal signatures of past pathogen exposure. Donor age, sex, ethnicity and CMV serostatus were compiled together with the repertoire data.

The study at large found these results: Linkage disequilibrium might explain the correlated functional status among segregating V segments, but an unknown experimental factor could not be excluded. In a later analysis, the rate of TCR association differed among HLA loci, with DRB1 alleles having the most associated TCRs and HLA-C alleles having the fewest. The earlier analysis of about 600 of the donors excluded approximately 17 rarely observed V segments, including chromosome 9 orphons, because counts were too low. A later analysis reported that several top co-occurrence clusters appeared linked to parvovirus B19, influenza, CMV and Epstein-Barr virus. The cohort was sequenced for TCR beta chains only, and without alpha or paired-chain data the features that could be detected were limited. It was suggested by the authors that the approach could potentially be generalized to other disease states and immunological phenotypes. A later genetic analysis reported fewer N-insertions in productive TCRs among donors in an Asian-associated ancestry cluster than the roughly 640-donor mean. While some public TCRs were present in many individuals, most TCR sequences turned up only very rarely across donors. In a later analysis, 15,000 to 20,000 TCR beta sequences were associated with specific HLA alleles at a false discovery rate of 0.05. In vitro tests confirmed that three of the cytomegalovirus-associated TCR beta chains recognize cytomegalovirus antigens. The only immune exposure information available for the cohort was CMV serostatus. Sequencing depth was assumed to be roughly uniform across donors in the presence/absence analyses, though that assumption may not hold. Broadly in line with IMGT annotations, most TCR beta V segments showed up in productive rearrangements about 87% or about 30% of the time in an earlier analysis of a few hundred of the donors. When HLA alleles, especially DR and DQ, strongly co-occurred, TCR associations were difficult to assign to individual alleles. In a later analysis, most CMV-associated TCR beta chains were found to appear HLA-restricted, with HLA associations seemingly driven largely by CMV exposure. The study gave a list of 150 to 200 TCR beta chains associated with cytomegalovirus. The 87-base-pair reads could not distinguish some IMGT-functional V segments, including TRBV6-2 and TRBV6-3, so those segments were excluded. A cluster of highly shared sequence variants was judged likely to be a technical artifact of the sequencing pipeline. A further reported finding was that TCR beta sequences accurately predicted the HLA-A and HLA-B alleles for most subjects in the first cohort. Because HLA typing was unavailable for some donors at each locus, only the typed subset was used in association tests. A later analysis found that HLA-associated TCR beta chains were more clonally expanded and had lower generation probabilities than equally common non-associated chains. A later genetic analysis associated a missense DCLRE1C variant with V-gene and J-gene trimming of TCR beta chains, and an independent cohort replicated the association. In both the original and validation cohorts, the classifier was reported to diagnose cytomegalovirus status with high specificity and sensitivity.

In total, 666 healthy bone marrow donors made up the cohort. At the time of sampling, all cohort members were nominally healthy, though unrecorded immune exposures were likely present. The donor tested CMV seronegative and was one of the 352 seronegative cohort members. Each donor provided a peripheral blood sample, and peripheral blood mononuclear cells were used for TCR beta sequencing. The Qiagen DNeasy Blood Extraction Kit was used to extract genomic DNA from the blood cell samples. Libraries were prepared through the immunoSEQ multiplex PCR assay. For the multiplex PCR, a mixture combining 60 forward primers for TCR Vbeta segments and 13 reverse primers for TCR Jbeta segments was used. The CDR3 region of rearranged TCR beta genes was amplified from genomic DNA with a multiplex PCR assay. On the Illumina HiSeq System, the amplified TCR beta libraries were sequenced as 87-base-pair reads. The study's own analysis went as follows. A later analysis tallied 75 million to 95 million unique TCR beta chains across the 700 or so repertoires, and about 12 million of those chains were shared by two or more donors. Raw reads were error-corrected and collapsed into unique sequences with a nearest-neighbor algorithm that merged closely related sequences to remove PCR and sequencing errors. Alignment of CDR3 sequences to IMGT reference sequences was used to assign V, D and J gene segments. For a sequence to be retained, a match of at least six nucleotides was required to both a V gene segment and a J gene segment. Rearrangements were classified as productive when the CDR3 lacked stop codons and remained in frame with V and J, and all other rearrangements were classified as non-productive. Following IMGT convention, CDR3 was defined as the stretch from the second conserved V-encoded cysteine up to the conserved J-encoded phenylalanine. In an earlier analysis of around 570 of the donors, sequences lacking an unambiguous match to a single V gene segment were excluded. In an earlier analysis of about 590 of the donors, a V segment was called functional when productive rearrangements were above 56.7%, and segregating when the standard deviation between donors exceeded 5%. A statistical classification framework was built for diagnosing cytomegalovirus status from the catalog of TCR beta chain sequences. A later analysis assigned V and J genes by comparing TCR nucleotide sequences with IMGT/GENE-DB human TR gene sequences. A later analysis assigned CDR3 sequences and most-parsimonious VDJ recombination scenarios with the TCRdist pipeline. A later analysis defined each TCR beta chain by its CDR3 amino acid sequence plus V-gene family, and excluded reads lacking a unique V-gene family. As a way to deal with suspected cross-contamination and a sequencing artifact, a later analysis dropped approximately 590 nucleotide sequences that were highly shared and had low generation probability. In a later analysis, a clonal expansion index was calculated for each public chain from normalized within-repertoire ranks of inferred template counts. Generation probabilities in a later analysis came from a VDJ recombination model fitted to out-of-frame rearrangements, and those results were checked against IGoR. Hypergeometric tests were used in a later analysis to score TCR-TCR, TCR-HLA and TCR-CMV co-occurrence, with a repertoire-size bias correction applied to the TCR pairs. False discovery rates were estimated in a later analysis by permuting HLA or CMV assignments 20 times. In a later analysis, co-occurring TCRs were grouped using DBSCAN, and TCRdist sequence similarity was added for clustering within HLA-allele-positive subsets. For co-occurrence clustering, repertoires with fewer than 30,000 or more than 120,000 public chains were excluded, along with four to six repertoires with anomalous nucleotide sharing. The table was pulled from immuneACCESS by TCRdb, which kept in-frame rearrangements only. Such tables lose some clones; where checked, under half of the loss comes from unresolved V genes, and the rest has no known cause. V, J and clone size reflect that table, while D and trimming were determined from the DNA. This sample has 150,000 or so clones in its table, and around 80% of those were observed once. The ten largest clonotypes hold under 15% of the sample.

The CDR3 numbers 16 residues from cysteine through phenylalanine. Solely the CDR3 DNA is kept, with 48 bases framed from the first base. The germline V gene gives CDR1 as SNHLY and CDR2 as FYNNEI. Trimming removed 7 bases from V and 5 bases from J; the gene matches leave 10 bases unexplained. The chain couples TRBV2 to TRBJ2-3, and 12 junction bases match TRBD2. Input material: PBMCs. This TCR derives from a woman in her thirties or forties in good health and CMV-seronegative. The nucleotide sequence is TGTGCCAGCATTCAAGGACTAGCGGGGTCTGGAGATACGCAGTATTTT. Protein translation: CASIQGLAGSGDTQYF.